The rows below give T cell receptor beta chains drawn from one sample of a study of T cell responses to AZD1222 COVID-19 vaccine. Clones were sequenced by immunoSEQ multiplex PCR, and TCRdb holds only the in-frame ones, with some missing. The sample lists roughly 98,000 clones; around nine tenths were seen once. Here the sequenced sample was peripheral blood, taken on day 0 of AZD1222 vaccination. These receptors all stem from an adult in good health. Each CDR3 is given with its conserved first and last residue. The D gene is left open where the match is weak. For some rows the clone size is stated as once, few or many, or as a class when expanded; others skip it.

V gene: TRBV5-4
J gene: TRBJ1-2
D gene: NA
clone size: few
CDR3 protein: CASTEGGLNYGYTF
CDR3 DNA: TGTGCCAGCACCGAGGGGGGGCTAAACTATGGCTACACCTTC

V gene: TRBV7-2
J gene: TRBJ1-2
D gene: NA
clone size: NA
CDR3 protein: CASSLDVDPYGYTF
CDR3 DNA: TGTGCCAGCAGCTTAGACGTGGACCCCTATGGCTACACCTTC

V gene: TRBV7-3
J gene: TRBJ2-3
D gene: NA
clone size: NA
CDR3 protein: CASSFVHLGGGRTDTQYF
CDR3 DNA: TGTGCCAGCAGCTTCGTCCATCTTGGCGGGGGCCGCACAGATACGCAGTATTTT

V gene: TRBV6-5
J gene: TRBJ1-5
D gene: NA
clone size: NA
CDR3 protein: CASSIDRRNQPQHF
CDR3 DNA: TGTGCCAGCAGTATAGACAGGCGCAATCAGCCCCAGCATTTT

V gene: TRBV6-5
J gene: TRBJ2-6
D gene: NA
clone size: NA
CDR3 protein: CASSSAGANVLTF
CDR3 DNA: TGTGCCAGCAGTTCAGCAGGGGCCAACGTCCTGACTTTC

V gene: TRBV12-3/TRBV12-4
J gene: TRBJ1-1
D gene: NA
clone size: NA
CDR3 protein: CASTLTAEAFF
CDR3 DNA: TGTGCCAGCACTCTAACAGCTGAAGCTTTCTTT

V gene: TRBV5-5
J gene: TRBJ2-3
D gene: TRBD2
clone size: NA
CDR3 protein: CASSFGTSGGVDTQYF
CDR3 DNA: TGTGCCAGCAGCTTTGGGACTAGCGGGGGAGTAGATACGCAGTATTTT

V gene: TRBV24-1
J gene: TRBJ2-1
D gene: TRBD2
clone size: NA
CDR3 protein: CATSALSGLYNEQFF
CDR3 DNA: TGTGCCACCAGTGCCCTTAGCGGGCTCTACAATGAGCAGTTCTTC

V gene: TRBV15
J gene: TRBJ2-2
D gene: NA
clone size: NA
CDR3 protein: CATSNVVLNTGELFF
CDR3 DNA: TGTGCCACCAGCAACGTCGTACTGAACACCGGGGAGCTGTTTTTT

V gene: TRBV6-2/TRBV6-3
J gene: TRBJ1-1
D gene: NA
clone size: NA
CDR3 protein: CASSYGVTEAFF
CDR3 DNA: TGTGCCAGCAGTTACGGGGTGACTGAAGCTTTCTTT

V gene: TRBV2
J gene: TRBJ2-2
D gene: NA
clone size: once
CDR3 protein: CASSNEGAGELFF
CDR3 DNA: TGTGCCAGCAGCAATGAAGGGGCCGGGGAGCTGTTTTTT

V gene: TRBV28
J gene: TRBJ1-2
D gene: NA
clone size: NA
CDR3 protein: CASSPQGLRYGYTF
CDR3 DNA: TGTGCCAGCAGTCCTCAGGGGCTCAGGTATGGCTACACCTTC

V gene: TRBV6-5
J gene: TRBJ2-1
D gene: TRBD2
clone size: NA
CDR3 protein: CASSYSGASGGEQFF
CDR3 DNA: TGTGCCAGCAGTTACTCTGGGGCTAGCGGGGGAGAGCAGTTCTTC

V gene: TRBV28
J gene: TRBJ1-5
D gene: TRBD1
clone size: NA
CDR3 protein: CASSRRQGSQPQHF
CDR3 DNA: TGTGCCAGCAGTCGCAGACAGGGCAGCCAGCCCCAGCATTTT

V gene: TRBV7-3
J gene: TRBJ2-2
D gene: NA
clone size: NA
CDR3 protein: CASSLTGGTGELFF
CDR3 DNA: TGTGCCAGCAGCTTAACCGGGGGAACCGGGGAGCTGTTTTTT

V gene: TRBV5-1
J gene: TRBJ2-3
D gene: NA
clone size: NA
CDR3 protein: CASSLTQDTQYF
CDR3 DNA: TGCGCCAGCAGCTTGACCCAGGATACGCAGTATTTT

V gene: TRBV19
J gene: TRBJ1-4
D gene: NA
clone size: NA
CDR3 protein: CASSSTGTVNEKLFF
CDR3 DNA: TGTGCCAGTAGTAGTACCGGGACGGTTAATGAAAAACTGTTTTTT

V gene: TRBV18
J gene: TRBJ1-4
D gene: TRBD1
clone size: NA
CDR3 protein: CASSQNRGREEKLFF
CDR3 DNA: TGTGCCAGCTCACAGAACAGGGGGCGCGAGGAAAAACTGTTTTTT

V gene: TRBV27
J gene: TRBJ2-4
D gene: NA
clone size: NA
CDR3 protein: CASSLSGGQVAKNIQYF
CDR3 DNA: TGTGCCAGCAGTTTATCGGGAGGACAGGTAGCCAAAAACATTCAGTACTTC

V gene: TRBV12-3/TRBV12-4
J gene: TRBJ1-2
D gene: NA
clone size: NA
CDR3 protein: CASSLDGPLGYTF
CDR3 DNA: TGTGCCAGCAGTTTGGACGGCCCCTTGGGCTACACCTTC

V gene: TRBV19
J gene: TRBJ1-2
D gene: NA
clone size: NA
CDR3 protein: CASSMAGPNYGYTF
CDR3 DNA: TGTGCCAGTAGTATGGCCGGTCCAAACTATGGCTACACCTTC

V gene: TRBV3-1/TRBV3-2
J gene: TRBJ1-1
D gene: NA
clone size: NA
CDR3 protein: CASSQSSVNTEAFF
CDR3 DNA: TGTGCCAGCAGCCAATCATCAGTAAACACTGAAGCTTTCTTT

V gene: TRBV4-1
J gene: TRBJ2-5
D gene: NA
clone size: few
CDR3 protein: CASSQDPEGPGETQYF
CDR3 DNA: TGCGCCAGCAGCCAAGATCCGGAGGGCCCTGGAGAGACCCAGTACTTC

V gene: TRBV2
J gene: TRBJ1-2
D gene: TRBD1
clone size: NA
CDR3 protein: CASRGAQGRDYGYTF
CDR3 DNA: TGTGCCAGCAGGGGGGCACAGGGGCGGGACTATGGCTACACCTTC

V gene: TRBV18
J gene: TRBJ2-2
D gene: NA
clone size: NA
CDR3 protein: CASSPRNSGELFF
CDR3 DNA: TGTGCCAGCTCACCACGGAATTCCGGGGAGCTGTTTTTT

V gene: TRBV30
J gene: TRBJ2-1
D gene: TRBD1
clone size: once
CDR3 protein: CAWGTGEVEQFF
CDR3 DNA: TGTGCCTGGGGGACAGGGGAGGTTGAGCAGTTCTTC

V gene: TRBV27
J gene: TRBJ2-7
D gene: NA
clone size: NA
CDR3 protein: CASGERQGEQYF
CDR3 DNA: TGTGCCAGCGGCGAGCGGCAGGGCGAGCAGTACTTC

V gene: TRBV7-9
J gene: TRBJ1-6
D gene: NA
clone size: NA
CDR3 protein: CASTIGQHNSPLHF
CDR3 DNA: TGTGCCAGCACCATAGGACAGCACAATTCACCCCTCCACTTT

V gene: TRBV7-6
J gene: TRBJ1-1
D gene: TRBD1
clone size: NA
CDR3 protein: CASSLGGTGGIMNTEAFF
CDR3 DNA: TGTGCCAGCAGCTTAGGGGGGACAGGGGGAATTATGAACACTGAAGCTTTCTTT

V gene: TRBV7-3
J gene: TRBJ2-5
D gene: NA
clone size: NA
CDR3 protein: CASSLGPEETQYF
CDR3 DNA: TGTGCCAGCAGCTTAGGTCCAGAAGAGACCCAGTACTTC

V gene: TRBV4-2
J gene: TRBJ1-5
D gene: NA
clone size: NA
CDR3 protein: CASSQDPAVVGPQHF
CDR3 DNA: TGTGCCAGCAGCCAAGATCCGGCGGTCGTAGGGCCCCAGCATTTT

V gene: TRBV5-1
J gene: TRBJ2-2
D gene: NA
clone size: few
CDR3 protein: CASKLTNTGELFF
CDR3 DNA: TGCGCCAGCAAACTAACAAACACCGGGGAGCTGTTTTTT

V gene: TRBV19
J gene: TRBJ2-1
D gene: NA
clone size: once
CDR3 protein: CASREDISYNEQFF
CDR3 DNA: TGTGCCAGTAGAGAGGACATATCCTACAATGAGCAGTTCTTC

V gene: TRBV28
J gene: TRBJ2-3
D gene: NA
clone size: NA
CDR3 protein: CASRTFKPTTDTQYF
CDR3 DNA: TGTGCCAGCAGAACTTTTAAGCCCACCACAGATACGCAGTATTTT

V gene: TRBV15
J gene: TRBJ1-1
D gene: NA
clone size: NA
CDR3 protein: CATSRDMNEAFF
CDR3 DNA: TGTGCCACCAGCAGAGACATGAATGAAGCTTTCTTT

V gene: TRBV10-2
J gene: TRBJ2-2
D gene: NA
clone size: NA
CDR3 protein: CASSGTVSGELFF
CDR3 DNA: TGCGCCAGCAGTGGGACAGTCTCCGGGGAGCTGTTTTTT

V gene: TRBV5-1
J gene: TRBJ2-7
D gene: NA
clone size: few
CDR3 protein: CASSLVLGAAYEQYF
CDR3 DNA: TGCGCCAGCAGCTTGGTTTTAGGGGCGGCCTACGAGCAGTACTTC

V gene: TRBV10-1
J gene: TRBJ1-3
D gene: TRBD1
clone size: NA
CDR3 protein: CASTRRRGRLFRGNTIYF
CDR3 DNA: TGCGCCAGCACTCGAAGGAGGGGGCGGCTGTTCAGGGGAAACACCATATATTTT

V gene: TRBV28
J gene: TRBJ1-5
D gene: NA
clone size: NA
CDR3 protein: CASMRGGNQPQHF
CDR3 DNA: TGTGCCAGCATGAGGGGGGGCAATCAGCCCCAGCATTTT

V gene: TRBV27
J gene: TRBJ1-1
D gene: NA
clone size: NA
CDR3 protein: CASTSGGEAFF
CDR3 DNA: TGTGCCAGCACCTCCGGGGGCGAGGCTTTCTTT

V gene: TRBV6-5
J gene: TRBJ2-5
D gene: NA
clone size: NA
CDR3 protein: CASSNQGYGETQYF
CDR3 DNA: TGTGCCAGCAGTAACCAGGGATATGGGGAGACCCAGTACTTC

V gene: TRBV9
J gene: TRBJ1-3
D gene: NA
clone size: NA
CDR3 protein: CASSVDGGSGNTIYF
CDR3 DNA: TGTGCCAGCAGCGTAGATGGAGGCTCTGGAAACACCATATATTTT